Listed below are T cell receptor beta chains from one sample, sequenced in a study of CD8 T cells in ankylosing spondylitis. Via MiXCR, TCRdb re-called the 5' RACE reads, giving one row per CDR3 protein. The sample consists of roughly 190,000 distinct CDR3 sequences, 10% to 15% of them appearing once. The sample comprised blood, either unsorted or a sorted T cell fraction (not recorded which). The receptors derive from a male donor with ankylosing spondylitis or in good health (not recorded which). Each CDR3 is given with its conserved first and last residue. D genes are given only for firm matches. Size is omitted from some rows. Given values are once, few, many or a class for expanded clones.

TRBD2	TRBV19	few	TRBJ2-1	CASRPSGGGSYNEQFF	TGTGCCAGTCGCCCTAGCGGGGGGGGGTCCTACAATGAGCAGTTCTTC
-	TRBV4-1	-	TRBJ2-7	CASSHPQGSASYEQYF	TGCGCCAGCAGCCATCCCCAGGGTTCGGCCTCCTACGAGCAGTACTTC
-	TRBV29-1	many	TRBJ2-7	CSVGGEYEQYF	TGCAGCGTTGGGGGGGAATACGAGCAGTACTTC
TRBD2	TRBV6-4	-	TRBJ2-1	CASSDSQGVGLAAGGEQFF	TGTGCCAGCAGTGACAGTCAGGGGGTGGGACTAGCGGCCGGTGGTGAGCAGTTCTTC
-	TRBV20-1	many	TRBJ2-7	CSARVLGTSYEQYF	TGCAGTGCTAGAGTTCTTGGTACGTCCTACGAGCAGTACTTC
-	TRBV12-3/TRBV12-4	few	TRBJ2-5	CASSQPGAEQETQYF	TGTGCCAGCAGTCAGCCGGGAGCCGAACAAGAGACCCAGTACTTC
TRBD2	TRBV27	-	TRBJ2-3	CASNLAGVPDTQYF	TGTGCCAGCAACCTAGCGGGGGTCCCAGATACGCAGTATTTT
-	TRBV20-1	-	TRBJ2-3	CSASLSWGLRTDTQYF	TGCAGTGCTAGTCTATCGTGGGGACTTCGCACAGATACGCAGTATTTT
-	TRBV7-6	-	TRBJ2-1	CASSPSLGDPIFNHNEQFF	TGTGCCAGCAGCCCCTCGCTTGGGGATCCGATATTCAACCACAATGAGCAGTTCTTC
TRBD2	TRBV20-1	few	TRBJ2-7	CSARDDTGGRLDEQYF	TGCAGTGCTAGAGATGACACGGGAGGGCGGTTAGACGAGCAGTACTTC
-	TRBV2	few	TRBJ2-5	CASSGPVEASGAQETQYF	TGTGCCAGCAGTGGCCCAGTGGAGGCCAGCGGTGCCCAAGAGACCCAGTACTTC
TRBD2	TRBV5-1	-	TRBJ2-1	CASSPDDGLAFNEQFF	TGCGCCAGCAGCCCGGACGACGGACTAGCCTTCAATGAGCAGTTCTTC
-	TRBV4-1	few	TRBJ2-7	CASSQGAPGATNFFEQYF	TGCGCCAGCAGCCAAGGGGCGCCAGGGGCCACCAATTTCTTCGAGCAGTACTTC
TRBD1	TRBV11-2	-	TRBJ2-2	CASSFPRTGNRLDTGELFF	TGTGCCAGCAGCTTCCCTCGGACAGGGAACCGTCTGGACACCGGGGAGCTGTTTTTT
-	TRBV20-1	few	TRBJ1-6	CSAREDEAPGSPLHF	TGCAGTGCTAGAGAGGATGAGGCCCCAGGCTCACCCCTCCACTTT
TRBD2	TRBV5-1	few	TRBJ2-3	CASSPGGTSGLTDTQYF	TGCGCCAGCAGCCCGGGGGGGACTAGCGGACTCACAGATACGCAGTATTTT
TRBD2	TRBV11-2	-	TRBJ2-5	CASSSPTTSGGLQETQYF	TGTGCCAGCAGCTCGCCTACGACTAGCGGGGGTCTTCAAGAGACCCAGTACTTC
TRBD1	TRBV12-3/TRBV12-4	few	TRBJ2-1	CASRYLRGLGDNEQFF	TGTGCCAGCAGATACCTCAGGGGGCTGGGGGACAATGAGCAGTTCTTC
-	TRBV5-1	many	TRBJ1-1	CASSLGHGNTEAFF	TGCGCCAGCAGCCTGGGTCACGGGAACACTGAAGCTTTCTTT
TRBD1	TRBV4-1	-	TRBJ1-1	CASSPGTGEAEAFF	TGCGCCAGCAGCCCCGGGACAGGGGAGGCTGAAGCTTTCTTT
TRBD1	TRBV10-3	-	TRBJ1-1	CAISESRTGGTEAFF	TGTGCCATCAGTGAGTCGAGGACAGGGGGGACTGAAGCTTTCTTT
-	TRBV7-6	few	TRBJ2-3	CASSSAPGVLRGGTDTQYF	TGTGCCAGCAGCTCCGCTCCGGGGGTTCTGCGGGGTGGCACAGATACGCAGTATTTT
-	TRBV27	-	TRBJ2-1	CASSFHYPGGRNNEQFF	TGTGCCAGCAGTTTCCATTACCCCGGCGGACGCAACAATGAGCAGTTCTTC
-	TRBV27	few	TRBJ2-1	CASKLALDNEQFF	TGTGCCAGCAAACTAGCTCTGGACAATGAGCAGTTCTTC
-	TRBV9	few	TRBJ2-1	CASSVGSGTSNEQFF	TGTGCCAGCAGCGTAGGTAGTGGGACTTCCAATGAGCAGTTCTTC
TRBD1	TRBV25-1	-	TRBJ2-3	CASSDLQGSTDTQYF	TGTGCCAGCAGCGACCTACAGGGGAGCACAGATACGCAGTATTTT
-	TRBV20-1	-	TRBJ2-7	CSAREFDRPPREQYF	TGCAGTGCTAGAGAATTCGACAGGCCCCCTAGAGAGCAGTACTTC
-	TRBV12-3/TRBV12-4	few	TRBJ2-3	CASSFSPVVASTDTQYF	TGTGCCAGCAGTTTCTCCCCCGTGGTAGCGAGCACAGATACGCAGTATTTT
-	TRBV5-6	-	TRBJ2-3	CASSLVPPTDTQYF	TGTGCCAGCAGCTTGGTGCCCCCCACAGATACGCAGTATTTT
TRBD1	TRBV27	many	TRBJ1-1	CASRSGQGESFF	TGTGCCAGCAGGTCGGGACAGGGCGAGTCTTTCTTT
TRBD1	TRBV7-8	few	TRBJ2-7	CASSPVQGASNEQYF	TGTGCCAGCAGCCCAGTACAGGGGGCCTCGAACGAGCAGTACTTC
TRBD2	TRBV29-1	few	TRBJ2-1	CSVGGRGPYNEQFF	TGCAGCGTTGGCGGGAGGGGCCCCTACAATGAGCAGTTCTTC
-	TRBV30	-	TRBJ1-3	CAMPGGASSGNTIYF	TGTGCAATGCCGGGGGGCGCCAGCTCTGGAAACACCATATATTTT